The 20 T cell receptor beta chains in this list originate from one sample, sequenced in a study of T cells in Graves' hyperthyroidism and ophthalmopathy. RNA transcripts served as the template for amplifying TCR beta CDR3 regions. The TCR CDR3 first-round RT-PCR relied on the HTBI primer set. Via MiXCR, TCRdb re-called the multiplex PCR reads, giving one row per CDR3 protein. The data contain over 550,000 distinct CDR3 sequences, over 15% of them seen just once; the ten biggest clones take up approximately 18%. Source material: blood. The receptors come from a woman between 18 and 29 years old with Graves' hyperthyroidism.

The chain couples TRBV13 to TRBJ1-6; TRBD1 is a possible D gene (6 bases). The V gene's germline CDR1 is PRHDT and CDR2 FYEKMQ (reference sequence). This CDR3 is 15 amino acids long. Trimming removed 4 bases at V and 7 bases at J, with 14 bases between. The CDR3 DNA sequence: TGTGCCAGCAGCTCAGCAGGGGAGAGAAATTCACCCCTCCACTTT. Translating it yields CASSSAGERNSPLHF.

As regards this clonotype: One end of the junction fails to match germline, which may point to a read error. CDR3 in DNA: TGTGCCAGCAGTGCTGACAGGGTAATACGGGAGAACCAGTACTTC. Amino acids: CASSADRVIRENQYF. The chain links TRBV6-1 to TRBJ2-5; tentatively, D is TRBD1 (7 bases). CDR1 MNHNS and CDR2 SASEGT come from the germline V gene. The CDR3 has 15 residues.

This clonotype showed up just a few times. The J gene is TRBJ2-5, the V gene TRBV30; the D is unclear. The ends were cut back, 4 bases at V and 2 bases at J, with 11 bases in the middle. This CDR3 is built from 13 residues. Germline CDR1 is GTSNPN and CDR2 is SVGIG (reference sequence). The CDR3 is CAWIGHLQETQYF. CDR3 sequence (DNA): TGTGCCTGGATAGGGCATTTACAAGAGACCCAGTACTTC.

The CDR3 sequence is CASSLGANQPQHF. The DNA for the CDR3 is TGTGCCAGCAGCTTAGGCGCGAATCAGCCCCAGCATTTT. The V call is TRBV11-3, the J call TRBJ1-5, with D unresolved. CDR3 length: 13 amino acids. Germline V gives CDR1 SGHNT, CDR2 YENEEA. The ends were cut back, 1 base at V and 4 bases at J, with 5 bases in the middle.

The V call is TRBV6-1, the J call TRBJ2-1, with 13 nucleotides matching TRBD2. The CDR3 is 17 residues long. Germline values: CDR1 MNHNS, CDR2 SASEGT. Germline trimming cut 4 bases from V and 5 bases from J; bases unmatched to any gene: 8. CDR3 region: CASSASGLAGAHNEQFF. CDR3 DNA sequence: TGTGCCAGCAGTGCCTCCGGACTAGCGGGGGCCCACAATGAGCAGTTCTTC.

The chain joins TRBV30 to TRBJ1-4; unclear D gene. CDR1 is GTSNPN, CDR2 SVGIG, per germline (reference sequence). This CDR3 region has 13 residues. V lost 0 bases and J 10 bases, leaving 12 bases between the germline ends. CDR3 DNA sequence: TGTGCCTGGAGTGTACTAAGTCACTCAAAACTGTTTTTT. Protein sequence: CAWSVLSHSKLFF.

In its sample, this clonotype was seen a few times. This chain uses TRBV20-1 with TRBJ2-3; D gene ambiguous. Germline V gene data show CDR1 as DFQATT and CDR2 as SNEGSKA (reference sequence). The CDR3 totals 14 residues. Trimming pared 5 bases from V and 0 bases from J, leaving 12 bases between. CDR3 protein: CSAGARASTDTQYF. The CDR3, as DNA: TGCAGTGCTGGAGCCCGGGCTAGCACAGATACGCAGTATTTT.

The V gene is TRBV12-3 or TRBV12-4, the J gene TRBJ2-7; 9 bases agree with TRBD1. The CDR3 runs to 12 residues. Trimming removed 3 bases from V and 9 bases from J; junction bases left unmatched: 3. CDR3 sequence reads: CASSLGQGRQYF. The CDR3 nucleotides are TGTGCCAGCAGTTTGGGACAGGGAAGGCAGTACTTC.

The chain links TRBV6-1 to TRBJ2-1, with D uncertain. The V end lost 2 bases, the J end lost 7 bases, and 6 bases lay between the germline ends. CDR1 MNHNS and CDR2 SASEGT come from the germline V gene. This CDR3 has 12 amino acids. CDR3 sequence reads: CASSERANEQFF. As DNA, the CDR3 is TGTGCCAGCAGTGAAAGGGCAAATGAGCAGTTCTTC.

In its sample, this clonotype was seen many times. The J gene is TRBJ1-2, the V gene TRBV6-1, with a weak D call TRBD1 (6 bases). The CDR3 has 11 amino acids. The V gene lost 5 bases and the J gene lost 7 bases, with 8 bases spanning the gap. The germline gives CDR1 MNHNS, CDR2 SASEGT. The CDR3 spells CASSNRVGYTF. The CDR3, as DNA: TGTGCCAGCAGTAACAGGGTTGGCTACACCTTC.

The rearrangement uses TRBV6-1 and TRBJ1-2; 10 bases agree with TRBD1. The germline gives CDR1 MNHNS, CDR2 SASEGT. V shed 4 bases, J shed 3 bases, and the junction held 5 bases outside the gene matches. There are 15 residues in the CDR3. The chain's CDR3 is CASSGSGTGDYGYTF. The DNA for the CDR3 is TGTGCCAGCAGTGGATCCGGGACAGGGGACTATGGCTACACCTTC.

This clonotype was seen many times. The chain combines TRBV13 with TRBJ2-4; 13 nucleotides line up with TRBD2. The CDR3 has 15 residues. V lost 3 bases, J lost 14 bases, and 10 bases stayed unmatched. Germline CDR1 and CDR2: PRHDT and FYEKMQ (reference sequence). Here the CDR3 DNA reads TGTGCCAGCAGCTTGTGGACTAGCGGGGGAGACAGGAAGTACTTC. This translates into CASSLWTSGGDRKYF.

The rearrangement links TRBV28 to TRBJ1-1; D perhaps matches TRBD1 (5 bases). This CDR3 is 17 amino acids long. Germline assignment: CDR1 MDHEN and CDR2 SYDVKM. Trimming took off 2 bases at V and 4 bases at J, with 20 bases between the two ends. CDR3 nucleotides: TGTGCCAGCAGTTTACGGGGCGCACCCCAATGGGGCACTGAAGCTTTCTTT. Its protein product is CASSLRGAPQWGTEAFF.

In DNA form, the CDR3 reads TGTGCCAGCACTACAGGGAGGGATCAGCCCCAGCATTTT. Its protein product is CASTTGRDQPQHF. The chain links TRBV6-1 to TRBJ1-5, with a weak D call TRBD1 (6 bases). CDR1 and CDR2 (germline): MNHNS, SASEGT. V lost 7 bases and J lost 5, with 12 bases in between. The CDR3 contains 13 residues.

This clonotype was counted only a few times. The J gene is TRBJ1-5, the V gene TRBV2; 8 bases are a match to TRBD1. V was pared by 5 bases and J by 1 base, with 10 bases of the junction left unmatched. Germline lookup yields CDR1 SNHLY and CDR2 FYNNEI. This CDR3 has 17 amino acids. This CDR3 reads CASSQDRVDASNQPQHF. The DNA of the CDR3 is TGTGCCAGCAGTCAGGACAGGGTAGATGCAAGCAATCAGCCCCAGCATTTT.

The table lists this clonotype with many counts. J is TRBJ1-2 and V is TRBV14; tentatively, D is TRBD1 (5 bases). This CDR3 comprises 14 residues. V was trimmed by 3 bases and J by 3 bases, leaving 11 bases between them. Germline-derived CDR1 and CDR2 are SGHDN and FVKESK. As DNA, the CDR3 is TGTGCCAGCAGCCAGATTACAGGAGACTATGGCTACACCTTC. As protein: CASSQITGDYGYTF.

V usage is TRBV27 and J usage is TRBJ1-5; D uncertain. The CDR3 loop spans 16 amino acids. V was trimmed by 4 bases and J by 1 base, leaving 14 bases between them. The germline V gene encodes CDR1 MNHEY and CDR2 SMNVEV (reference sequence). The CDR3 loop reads CASSSLNGFSNQPQHF. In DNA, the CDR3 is TGTGCCAGCAGTTCCCTGAATGGGTTCAGCAATCAGCCCCAGCATTTT.

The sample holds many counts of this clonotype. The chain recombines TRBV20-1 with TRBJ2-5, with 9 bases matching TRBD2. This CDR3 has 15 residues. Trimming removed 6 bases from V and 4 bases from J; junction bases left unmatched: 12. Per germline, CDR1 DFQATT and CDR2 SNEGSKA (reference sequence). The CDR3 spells CSASAGTSFRETQYF. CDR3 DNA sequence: TGCAGTGCCTCGGCAGGGACTAGCTTTCGAGAGACCCAGTACTTC.

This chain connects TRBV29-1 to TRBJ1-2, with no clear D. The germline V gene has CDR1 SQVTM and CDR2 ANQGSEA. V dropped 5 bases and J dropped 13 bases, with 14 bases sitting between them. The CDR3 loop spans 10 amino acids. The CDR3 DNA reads TGCAGCGTTACCGGGCCTTTTTTCACCTTC. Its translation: CSVTGPFFTF.

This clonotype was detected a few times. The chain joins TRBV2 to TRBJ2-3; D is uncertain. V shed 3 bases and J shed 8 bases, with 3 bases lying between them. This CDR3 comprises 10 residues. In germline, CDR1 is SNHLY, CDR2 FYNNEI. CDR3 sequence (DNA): TGTGCCAGCAGTGAGAGTACGCAGTATTTT. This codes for CASSESTQYF.